The TCR beta chain under discussion was sequenced for a study of beta chain features in type 1 diabetes. Study summary: The study examined 107,917,701 sorted cells across all samples.

As for this clone: At one boundary the junction diverges from the germline segment, which might be a read error. The same CDR3 can be traced to other DNA sequences in this sample.

The length of the CDR3 is 15 residues. CDR1 KGHSH and CDR2 LQKENI come from the germline V gene. What was sequenced were expressed TCRB transcripts, since all of the isolated RNA had been reverse transcribed. Clones were sequenced by immunoSEQ multiplex PCR, and TCRdb holds only the in-frame ones, with some missing. In the table there are about 250,000 clones, around 14% of which are singletons. The J gene is TRBJ1-5, the V gene TRBV18, with TRBD1 identical over 7 bases. This TCR derives from a woman aged 40-49 years in good health. Sequenced input: naive CD4+ T cells from blood. The CDR3 bases are TGCGCCAGCTCAGGGGGACAGAGGTTAAATCAGCCCCAGCATTTT. Protein sequence: CASSGGQRLNQPQHF.